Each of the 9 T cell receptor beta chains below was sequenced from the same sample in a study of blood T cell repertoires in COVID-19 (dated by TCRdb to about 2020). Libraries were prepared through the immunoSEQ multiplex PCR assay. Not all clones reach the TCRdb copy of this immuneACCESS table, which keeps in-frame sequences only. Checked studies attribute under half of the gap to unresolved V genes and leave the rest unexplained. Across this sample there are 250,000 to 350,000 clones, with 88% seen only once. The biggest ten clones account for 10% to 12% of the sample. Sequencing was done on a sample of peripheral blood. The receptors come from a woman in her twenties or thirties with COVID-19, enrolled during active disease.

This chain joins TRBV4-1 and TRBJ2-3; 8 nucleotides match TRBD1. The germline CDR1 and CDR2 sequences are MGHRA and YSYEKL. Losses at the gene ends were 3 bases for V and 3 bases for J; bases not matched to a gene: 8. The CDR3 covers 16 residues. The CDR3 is CASSHTGGKGTDTQYF. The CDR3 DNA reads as TGCGCCAGCAGCCATACAGGGGGGAAAGGGACAGATACGCAGTATTTT.

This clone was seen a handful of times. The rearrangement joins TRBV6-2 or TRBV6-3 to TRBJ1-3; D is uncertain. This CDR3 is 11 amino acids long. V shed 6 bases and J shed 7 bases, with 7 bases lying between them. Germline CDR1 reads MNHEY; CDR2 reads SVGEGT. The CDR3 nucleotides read TGTGCCAGCAGCCGCGGGAACACCATATATTTT. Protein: CASSRGNTIYF.

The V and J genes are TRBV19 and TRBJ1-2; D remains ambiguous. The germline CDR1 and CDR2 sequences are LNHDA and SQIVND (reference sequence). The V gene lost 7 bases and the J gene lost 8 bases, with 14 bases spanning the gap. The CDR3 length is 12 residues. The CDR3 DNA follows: TGTGCCAGTACCGGAGGATATTGGGGCTACACCTTC. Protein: CASTGGYWGYTF.

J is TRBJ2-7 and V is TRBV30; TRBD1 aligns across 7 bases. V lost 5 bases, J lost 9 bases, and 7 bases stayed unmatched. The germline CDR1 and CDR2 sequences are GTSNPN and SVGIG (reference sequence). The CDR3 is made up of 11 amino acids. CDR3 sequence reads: CAWAPGGPQYF. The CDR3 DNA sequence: TGTGCCTGGGCTCCAGGGGGACCGCAGTACTTC. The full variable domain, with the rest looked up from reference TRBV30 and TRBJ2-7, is SQTIHQWPATLVQPVGSPLSLECTVEGTSNPNLYWYRQAAGRGLQLLFYSVGIGQISSEVPQNLSASRPQDRQFILSSKKLLLSDSGFYLCAWAPGGPQYFGPGTRLTVT.

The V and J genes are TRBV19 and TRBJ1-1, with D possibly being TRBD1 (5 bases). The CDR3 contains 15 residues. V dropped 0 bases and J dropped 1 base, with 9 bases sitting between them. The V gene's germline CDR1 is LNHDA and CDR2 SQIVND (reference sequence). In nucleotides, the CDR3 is TGTGCCAGTAGTATAGAGGGGGGTCCGAACACTGAAGCTTTCTTT. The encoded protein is CASSIEGGPNTEAFF.

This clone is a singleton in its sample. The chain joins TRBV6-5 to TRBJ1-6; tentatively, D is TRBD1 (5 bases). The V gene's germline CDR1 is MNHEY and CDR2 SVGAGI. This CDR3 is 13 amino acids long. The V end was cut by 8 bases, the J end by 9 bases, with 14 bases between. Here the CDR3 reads CASQRGAGSPLHF. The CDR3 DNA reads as TGTGCCAGCCAAAGGGGAGCGGGTTCACCCCTCCACTTT.

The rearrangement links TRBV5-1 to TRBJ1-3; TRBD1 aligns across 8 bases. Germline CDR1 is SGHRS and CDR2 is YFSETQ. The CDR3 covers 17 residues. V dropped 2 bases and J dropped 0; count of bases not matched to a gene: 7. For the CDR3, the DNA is TGCGCCAGCAGCTTTACGGGACAGGCCTTCTCTGGAAACACCATATATTTT. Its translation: CASSFTGQAFSGNTIYF.

The CDR3 loop is CASSPGGPEKLFF. The CDR3 nucleotides read TGTGCCAGCAGTCCCGGGGGGCCTGAAAAACTGTTTTTT. The V and J genes are TRBV28 and TRBJ1-4, with a weak D call TRBD1 (6 bases). Trimming stripped 5 bases from V and 7 bases from J, with 11 bases between. CDR3 size: 13 residues. The V gene's germline CDR1 is MDHEN and CDR2 SYDVKM.

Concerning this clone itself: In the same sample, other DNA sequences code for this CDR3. The CDR3 is CASSFGLIYEQYF. The CDR3 nucleotides read TGTGCCAGCAGCTTTGGGCTAATCTACGAGCAGTACTTC. The J gene is TRBJ2-7, the V gene TRBV7-9; D gene ambiguous. V was pared by 3 bases and J by 3 bases, with 9 bases between. Germline CDR1 is SEHNR and CDR2 is FQNEAQ (reference sequence). The CDR3 spans 13 residues.